This TCR beta chain came from a study of T cell responses to AZD1222 COVID-19 vaccine. Study results and limitations: Compared with day 0, the breadth and depth of the Spike-specific TCR repertoire rose significantly after two doses of AZD1222. The donor cohort was predominantly white British with a female majority, and clonal diversity may have been underestimated.

A remark on this clone: Its antigen is not identified.

Germline V CDR1 and CDR2: SGHNT, YYREEE (reference sequence). CDR3 size: 15 residues. Trimming cost V 4 bases and J 3 bases, with 16 bases left between them. The protocol was immunoSEQ multiplex PCR, while the TCRdb copy is restricted to in-frame clones and leaves out a portion. The sample has about 130,000 clones, nearly 95% seen once; the top ten hold 4.5% to 5.5%. Specimen: peripheral blood, collected on day 0 of AZD1222 vaccination. V usage is TRBV5-4 and J usage is TRBJ1-1; TRBD1 is a possible D gene (6 bases). The receptor comes from an adult in good health. For the CDR3, the DNA is TGTGCCAGCAGCAGTCAGGGGTCGCACTACACTGAAGCTTTCTTT. Encoded protein: CASSSQGSHYTEAFF.